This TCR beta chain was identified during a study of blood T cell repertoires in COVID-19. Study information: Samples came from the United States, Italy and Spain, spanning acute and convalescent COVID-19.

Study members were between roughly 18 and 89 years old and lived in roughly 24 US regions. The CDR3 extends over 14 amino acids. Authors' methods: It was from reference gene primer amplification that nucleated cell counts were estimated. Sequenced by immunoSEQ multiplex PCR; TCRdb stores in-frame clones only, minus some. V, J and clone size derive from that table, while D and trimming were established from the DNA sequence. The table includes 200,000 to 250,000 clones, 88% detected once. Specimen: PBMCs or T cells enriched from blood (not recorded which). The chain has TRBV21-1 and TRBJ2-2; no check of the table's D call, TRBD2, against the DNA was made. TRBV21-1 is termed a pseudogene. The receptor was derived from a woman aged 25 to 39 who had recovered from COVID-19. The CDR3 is CASSKTIGAGELFF. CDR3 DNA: TGTGCCAGCAGCAAAACTATCGGGGCCGGGGAGCTGTTTTTT.